One and the same sample provided the 26 T cell receptor beta chains below, sequenced in a study of blood T cell repertoires in COVID-19. The repertoire was sequenced with immunoSEQ multiplex PCR; TCRdb's copy has only in-frame clones and lacks some. The sample has about 300,000 clones, 65% to 90% seen once. Specimen: PBMCs or T cells enriched from blood (not recorded which). Every receptor here comes from a woman aged 18 to 35 who had recovered from COVID-19.

CDR3 bases: TGTGCCAGCTCTCGGGCAGGGGTCACCTACAATGAGCAGTTCTTC. It translates to CASSRAGVTYNEQFF. The chain employs TRBV6-5 and TRBJ2-1; possible D gene TRBD1, 6 bases. The V end was cut by 8 bases, the J end by 2 bases, with 16 bases between. The CDR3 runs 15 residues. Germline V gene sequence: CDR1 MNHEY, CDR2 SVGAGI.

This sequence joins TRBV13 and TRBJ1-2, with 7 positions matching TRBD1. Germline trimming cut 5 bases from V and 1 base from J; bases unmatched to any gene: 7. The CDR3 is 15 residues long. Per germline, CDR1 PRHDT and CDR2 FYEKMQ (reference sequence). The CDR3 coding sequence is TGTGCCAGCAGCGCCGGGACAGCGATTAACTATGGCTACACCTTC. Its translation: CASSAGTAINYGYTF.

The chain is built from TRBV5-1 and TRBJ1-4, with 7 bases identical to TRBD1. The germline V gene has CDR1 SGHRS and CDR2 YFSETQ. V lost 3 bases to trimming and J lost 7 bases; unmatched junction nucleotides: 6. CDR3 size: 14 residues. As DNA, the CDR3 is TGCGCCAGCAGCTGGGGACAGAGGGTTGAAAAACTGTTTTTT. Translation gives CASSWGQRVEKLFF.

This clone appeared a few times. This chain joins TRBV6-1 and TRBJ1-5; TRBD1 agrees at 8 bases. Germline V gene sequence: CDR1 MNHNS, CDR2 SASEGT. Losses at the gene ends were 0 bases for V and 0 bases for J; bases not matched to a gene: 10. The CDR3 contains 19 residues. The CDR3 DNA follows: TGTGCCAGCAGTGAAGCGAGGCGGACAGGGCTTTATAGCAATCAGCCCCAGCATTTT. This translates into CASSEARRTGLYSNQPQHF.

The chain couples TRBV4-2 to TRBJ1-5; D possibly corresponds to TRBD1 (6 bases). V was clipped by 2 bases and J by 4 bases, with 6 bases between them. The CDR3 runs 13 residues. Germline-derived CDR1 and CDR2 are LGHNA and YNFKEQ. CDR3 bases: TGTGCCAGCAGCCAACAGGGGAATCAGCCCCAGCATTTT. Its protein is CASSQQGNQPQHF.

V usage is TRBV18 and J usage is TRBJ2-1, with D unclear. Trimming took 1 base from V and 0 from J, leaving 16 bases between them. In germline, CDR1 is KGHSH, CDR2 LQKENI. The CDR3 length is 18 residues. The CDR3 sequence is CASSPRTALTSSYNEQFF. Here the CDR3 DNA reads TGTGCCAGCTCACCACGAACAGCCCTAACAAGCTCCTACAATGAGCAGTTCTTC.

This clone was picked up one time. The chain recombines TRBV18 with TRBJ2-1; TRBD2 is a possible D gene (7 bases). CDR1 KGHSH and CDR2 LQKENI come from the germline V gene. The CDR3 sequence is 18 residues long. Trimming left V 3 bases short and J 6 bases short, with 24 bases between. In nucleotides, the CDR3 is TGTGCCAGCTCACCGGGACTAACTACAGGGCACCCCATCAATGAGCAGTTCTTC. Its protein is CASSPGLTTGHPINEQFF.

This clone is a singleton in its sample. The chain is built from TRBV27 and TRBJ2-7; D remains ambiguous. This CDR3 has 17 amino acids. The germline V gene encodes CDR1 MNHEY and CDR2 SMNVEV (reference sequence). Trimming cost V 2 bases and J 0 bases, with 17 bases left between them. CDR3 in DNA: TGTGCCAGCAGTTTACGGGTCACCGATATACACTCCTACGAGCAGTACTTC. It specifies CASSLRVTDIHSYEQYF.

The chain is built from TRBV29-1 and TRBJ2-4; D may be TRBD1 (6 bases). CDR1 and CDR2 from the germline V gene are SQVTM and ANQGSEA. The CDR3 is 14 residues long. Trimming stripped 6 bases from V and 5 bases from J, with 17 bases between. CDR3 protein: CSVANLDSQNIQYF. In nucleotides, the CDR3 is TGCAGCGTCGCCAATTTGGACAGCCAAAACATTCAGTACTTC.

This chain connects TRBV27 to TRBJ1-2; D call uncertain. With 0 bases removed from V and 4 bases from J, the gap between germline ends came to 15 bases. CDR3 length: 16 residues. In germline, CDR1 is MNHEY, CDR2 SMNVEV (reference sequence). CDR3 sequence (DNA): TGTGCCAGCAGTTTATCTGCAGGAGGGCTATTCTATGGCTACACCTTC. Translated: CASSLSAGGLFYGYTF.

This sequence joins TRBV19 and TRBJ2-4; weak D call: TRBD1 (5 bases). This CDR3 has 12 residues. Trimming pared 8 bases from V and 0 bases from J, leaving 5 bases between. Germline V gene lookup returns CDR1 LNHDA and CDR2 SQIVND (reference sequence). In nucleotides, the CDR3 is TGTGCCAGTCAGGGAGCCAAAAACATTCAGTACTTC. Translation: CASQGAKNIQYF.

V gene TRBV7-3 combines with J gene TRBJ2-1; 14 bases are a match to TRBD2. CDR3 length equals 19 residues. Unmatched junction bases numbered 8, after V lost 4 bases and J lost 0 bases. CDR1 SGHTA and CDR2 FQGTGA come from the germline V gene. Here the CDR3 reads CASSYGTSGGPRSYNEQFF. The DNA for the CDR3 is TGTGCCAGCAGCTACGGGACTAGCGGGGGCCCTCGCTCCTACAATGAGCAGTTCTTC.

This chain joins TRBV4-1 and TRBJ2-1; a weak D match, TRBD2 (5 bases). The CDR3 consists of 16 residues. V dropped 4 bases and J dropped 6 bases, with 19 bases sitting between them. The germline V gene has CDR1 MGHRA and CDR2 YSYEKL. CDR3 sequence (DNA): TGCGCCAGCAGCCCCCCACCACGGGAAGGGCTCAATGAGCAGTTCTTC. The encoded protein is CASSPPPREGLNEQFF.

This chain links TRBV30 with TRBJ1-4; TRBD1 is a possible D gene (5 bases). CDR1 is GTSNPN, CDR2 SVGIG, per germline (reference sequence). This CDR3 is 13 amino acids long. The CDR3: CAGGTSTNEKLFF. Written as DNA, the CDR3 is TGTGCTGGGGGAACAAGTACTAATGAAAAACTGTTTTTT.

The chain uses TRBV7-9 and TRBJ1-2; no clear D. The CDR3 length is 15 residues. Germline CDR1 and CDR2: SEHNR and FQNEAQ (reference sequence). With 7 bases removed from V and 0 bases from J, the gap between germline ends came to 15 bases. Here the CDR3 reads CASKIGGSANYGYTF. The DNA of the CDR3 is TGTGCCAGCAAGATAGGAGGATCAGCTAACTATGGCTACACCTTC. The variable domain in full, completed from reference TRBV7-9 and TRBJ1-2, reads DTGVSQNPRHKITKRGQNVTFRCDPISEHNRLYWYRQTLGQGPEFLTYFQNEAQLEKSRLLSDRFSAERPKGSFSTLEIQRTEQGDSAMYLCASKIGGSANYGYTFGSGTRLTVV.

This clone appeared a single time. V and J are TRBV29-1 and TRBJ2-7; D possibly corresponds to TRBD2 (5 bases). The CDR3 runs to 18 residues. V was cut by 5 bases and J by 3 bases, with 29 bases left in between. The germline V gene encodes CDR1 SQVTM and CDR2 ANQGSEA. The CDR3 sequence: CSVKAQEASASRYYEQYF. The CDR3 region has the DNA TGCAGCGTTAAGGCCCAGGAGGCTTCAGCCTCTAGATACTACGAGCAGTACTTC.

This rearrangement joins TRBV5-1 to TRBJ2-1; TRBD2 matches at 11 bases. The V segment lost 2 bases and the J segment 8 bases; nucleotides outside the gene matches: 3. The CDR3 consists of 14 residues. CDR1 is SGHRS, CDR2 YFSETQ, per germline. As DNA, the CDR3 is TGCGCCAGCAGCTTACTAGCGGGAGTGGATGAGCAGTTCTTC. This translates into CASSLLAGVDEQFF. The whole variable domain, remainder taken from reference TRBV5-1 and TRBJ2-1, is KAGVTQTPRYLIKTRGQQVTLSCSPISGHRSVSWYQQTPGQGLQFLFEYFSETQRNKGNFPGRFSGRQFSNSRSEMNVSTLELGDSALYLCASSLLAGVDEQFFGPGTRLTVL.

This rearrangement joins TRBV5-1 to TRBJ2-1; D is possibly TRBD1 (6 bases). The CDR3 contains 14 residues. V shed 4 bases and J shed 3 bases, with 11 bases lying between them. CDR1 is SGHRS and CDR2 is YFSETQ in the germline V gene. CDR3 amino acids: CASSPGTYYNEQFF. The DNA for the CDR3 is TGCGCCAGCAGCCCCGGGACATACTACAATGAGCAGTTCTTC.

This clone was seen ten or more times. The CDR3 sequence: CASSLRLANTGELFF. DNA of the CDR3: TGTGCCAGCAGCTTGCGGCTAGCGAACACCGGGGAGCTGTTTTTT. This chain connects TRBV9 to TRBJ2-2; D uncertain. Trimming took off 4 bases at V and 0 bases at J, with 10 bases between the two ends. CDR1 is SGDLS and CDR2 is YYNGEE in the germline V gene. The CDR3 covers 15 residues. Supplemented by reference TRBV9 and TRBJ2-2, the full variable domain reads DSGVTQTPKHLITATGQRVTLRCSPRSGDLSVYWYQQSLDQGLQFLIQYYNGEERAKGNILERFSAQQFPDLHSELNLSSLELGDSALYFCASSLRLANTGELFFGEGSRLTVL.

The J gene is TRBJ2-2, the V gene TRBV19; tentative D call: TRBD1 (5 bases). The CDR3 covers 16 residues. Between the trimmed V and J ends, which lost 5 bases and 0 bases, there was a span of 13 bases. Per germline, CDR1 LNHDA and CDR2 SQIVND (reference sequence). CDR3 coding DNA: TGTGCCAGTAGTGCCGGACATGGGACGAACACCGGGGAGCTGTTTTTT. As protein: CASSAGHGTNTGELFF.

The chain has TRBV7-3 and TRBJ2-5; D uncertain. The CDR3 is made up of 15 amino acids. Trimming took 5 bases from V and 0 from J, leaving 13 bases between them. Per the germline V gene, CDR1 is SGHTA and CDR2 is FQGTGA. The chain's CDR3 is CASSPLPGDQETQYF. The CDR3 DNA is TGTGCCAGCAGCCCCCTGCCAGGCGACCAAGAGACCCAGTACTTC.

This clone was seen just once. The rearrangement links TRBV28 to TRBJ2-5, with TRBD2 matching over 8 bases. The V gene end was trimmed by 6 bases and the J gene end by 4 bases; junction bases not matched to a gene: 10. Germline CDR1 is MDHEN and CDR2 is SYDVKM. This CDR3 is 15 amino acids long. CDR3 protein: CASSPPGGYRETQYF. The CDR3 nucleotides read TGTGCCAGCAGCCCCCCGGGAGGGTACAGAGAGACCCAGTACTTC.

J is TRBJ1-2 and V is TRBV30, with D possibly being TRBD1 (5 bases). Trimming left V 3 bases short and J 1 base short, with 9 bases between. This CDR3 comprises 13 residues. Germline V lookup: CDR1 GTSNPN, CDR2 SVGIG (reference sequence). For the CDR3, the DNA is TGTGCCTGGAGGGCGGACAATAACTATGGCTACACCTTC. Protein product: CAWRADNNYGYTF.

V usage is TRBV29-1 and J usage is TRBJ1-2; D is undetermined. This CDR3 is 17 amino acids long. Trimming shortened V by 5 bases and J by 3 bases, and 25 bases separated the two germline ends. Germline CDR1 SQVTM, CDR2 ANQGSEA. The CDR3 here is CSVRGLGLTGEDYGYTF. The CDR3 DNA is TGCAGCGTTCGAGGTTTGGGTTTGACGGGTGAGGACTATGGCTACACCTTC. The full variable domain, in which reference TRBV29-1 and TRBJ1-2 provide the parts outside the CDR3, is SAVISQKPSRDICQRGTSLTIQCQVDSQVTMMFWYRQQPGQSLTLIATANQGSEATYESGFVIDKFPISRPNLTFSTLTVSNMSPEDSSIYLCSVRGLGLTGEDYGYTFGSGTRLTVV.

This clone has a single count. The genes are TRBV19 and TRBJ1-3; 9 bases line up with TRBD1. Germline trimming cut 10 bases from V and 4 bases from J; bases unmatched to any gene: 5. Per germline, CDR1 LNHDA and CDR2 SQIVND (reference sequence). The CDR3 has 13 residues. Here the CDR3 reads CATRGQGGNTIYF. DNA of the CDR3: TGTGCCACCCGAGGACAGGGGGGAAACACCATATATTTT.

This chain uses TRBV28 with TRBJ1-6; possibly TRBD1 for D (6 bases). CDR1 and CDR2 from the germline V gene are MDHEN and SYDVKM. V was cut by 3 bases and J by 8 bases, with 23 bases left in between. This CDR3 has 18 amino acids. The CDR3, as DNA: TGTGCCAGCAGTTTGGCCTGGTCGGGGGGCATAAAGGATTCACCCCTCCACTTT. Translation gives CASSLAWSGGIKDSPLHF.